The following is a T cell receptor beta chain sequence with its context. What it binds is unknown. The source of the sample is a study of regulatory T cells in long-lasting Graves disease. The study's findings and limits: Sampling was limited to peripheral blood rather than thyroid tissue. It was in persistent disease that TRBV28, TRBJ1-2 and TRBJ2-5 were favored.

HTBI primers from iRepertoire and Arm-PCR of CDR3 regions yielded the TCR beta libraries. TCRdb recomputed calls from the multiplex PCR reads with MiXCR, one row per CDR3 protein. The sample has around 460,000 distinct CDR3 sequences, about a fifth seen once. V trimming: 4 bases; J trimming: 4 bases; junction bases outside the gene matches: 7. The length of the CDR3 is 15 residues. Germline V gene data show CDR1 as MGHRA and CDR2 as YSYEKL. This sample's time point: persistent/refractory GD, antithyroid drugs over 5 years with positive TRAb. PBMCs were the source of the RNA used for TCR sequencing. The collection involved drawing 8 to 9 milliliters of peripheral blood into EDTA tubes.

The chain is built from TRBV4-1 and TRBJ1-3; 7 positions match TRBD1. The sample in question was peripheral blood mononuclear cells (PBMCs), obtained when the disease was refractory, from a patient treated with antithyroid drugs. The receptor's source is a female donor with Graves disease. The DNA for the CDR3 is TGCGCCAGCAGCCGCGACAGGGATGGCGGAAACACCATATATTTT. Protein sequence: CASSRDRDGGNTIYF.